These 28 T cell receptor beta chains were sequenced from one sample in a study of blood T cell repertoires in COVID-19 (dated by TCRdb to the early 2020s). Library preparation used the immunoSEQ multiplex PCR assay. TCRdb retrieved this table from immuneACCESS and kept in-frame rearrangements only. Not all clones are present; in checked studies, unresolved V genes account for under half, and no reason is known for the remainder. The table for this sample lists just over 95,000 clones; 80% to 85% of them were counted only once. About 4.3% of the sample rests with the top ten. The sequenced material came from peripheral blood. These receptors were collected from a man aged 55 to 70 with acute or convalescent COVID-19.

The chain carries TRBV5-1 and TRBJ2-3; D remains unclear. V shed 9 bases and J shed 1 base, with 9 bases lying between them. The germline gives CDR1 SGHRS, CDR2 YFSETQ. This CDR3 region has 12 residues. As DNA, the CDR3 is TGCGCCAAGGCTACAGGCACAGATACGCAGTATTTT. The encoded protein is CAKATGTDTQYF.

The rearrangement links TRBV6-2 or TRBV6-3 to TRBJ1-5; D is unclear. The CDR3 loop spans 17 amino acids. Germline assignment: CDR1 MNHEY and CDR2 SVGEGT. V was shortened by 0 bases and J by 0 bases, with 12 bases between the two germline ends. The CDR3 loop reads CASSYSTREYSNQPQHF. CDR3 DNA: TGTGCCAGCAGTTACTCGACTCGGGAGTATAGCAATCAGCCCCAGCATTTT.

The chain employs TRBV9 and TRBJ1-3; the D gene is possibly TRBD1 (5 bases). The CDR3 length is 16 residues. Trimming pared 0 bases from V and 7 bases from J, leaving 17 bases between. Germline V gene sequence: CDR1 SGDLS, CDR2 YYNGEE. The CDR3 region has the DNA TGTGCCAGCAGCGTAGCTACCGGTGCAGGGTTGAACACCATATATTTT. It encodes CASSVATGAGLNTIYF.

The chain joins TRBV5-4 to TRBJ1-2; maybe TRBD1 (6 bases). The CDR3 is 15 residues long. Trimming took off 4 bases at V and 3 bases at J, with 16 bases between the two ends. The germline gives CDR1 SGHNT, CDR2 YYREEE (reference sequence). DNA for the CDR3: TGTGCCAGCAGCCGGGGACACCAGGGAGACTATGGCTACACCTTC. Translation gives CASSRGHQGDYGYTF.

The gene calls are TRBV7-2 and TRBJ1-6; 7 bases are shared with TRBD1. Losses at the gene ends were 1 base for V and 7 bases for J; bases not matched to a gene: 4. Germline V gives CDR1 SGHTA, CDR2 FQGNSA. The CDR3 runs to 15 residues. The CDR3 nucleotides are TGTGCCAGCAGCTTAGTGGTCAGGGGGAATTCACCCCTCCACTTT. The encoded protein is CASSLVVRGNSPLHF.

The genes are TRBV5-1 and TRBJ2-1, with 8 positions matching TRBD1. Trimming removed 4 bases from V and 16 bases from J; junction bases left unmatched: 13. The germline V gene encodes CDR1 SGHRS and CDR2 YFSETQ. The CDR3 has 13 residues. The CDR3 nucleotides read TGCGCCAGCAGCCTCAATACGGGACAGGAAAGTTTCTTC. It yields the protein CASSLNTGQESFF. The complete variable domain, with remaining parts taken from reference TRBV5-1 and TRBJ2-1, reads KAGVTQTPRYLIKTRGQQVTLSCSPISGHRSVSWYQQTPGQGLQFLFEYFSETQRNKGNFPGRFSGRQFSNSRSEMNVSTLELGDSALYLCASSLNTGQESFFGPGTRLTVL.

This chain uses TRBV4-1 with TRBJ2-1, with 10 nucleotides matching TRBD1. Germline CDR1 and CDR2: MGHRA and YSYEKL. The CDR3 runs to 17 residues. The V gene end was trimmed by 1 base and the J gene end by 1 base; junction bases not matched to a gene: 4. The CDR3 nucleotides read TGCGCCAGCAGCCAAGTCCTGGGACAGGGGTCCTACAATGAGCAGTTCTTC. Translated: CASSQVLGQGSYNEQFF.

This clone was detected a few times. J is TRBJ2-1 and V is TRBV7-9; D might be TRBD1 (6 bases). Germline lookup yields CDR1 SEHNR and CDR2 FQNEAQ (reference sequence). This CDR3 has 14 residues. V gave up 8 bases and J gave up 5 bases, with 16 bases separating them. CDR3 DNA: TGTGCCAGCCGAAAATCGGACAGCAACAATGAGCAGTTCTTC. This gives the protein CASRKSDSNNEQFF.

J is TRBJ1-2 and V is TRBV19; 7 bases map to TRBD1. The CDR3 is made up of 16 amino acids. V lost 4 bases, J lost 4 bases, and 12 bases stayed unmatched. Germline CDR1 LNHDA, CDR2 SQIVND (reference sequence). The CDR3 loop reads CASSKTRTGDRYGYTF. In nucleotides, the CDR3 is TGTGCCAGTAGTAAGACGAGGACAGGAGACCGCTATGGCTACACCTTC.

The V call is TRBV11-2, the J call TRBJ2-7, with D uncertain. Germline CDR1 is SGHAT and CDR2 is FQNNGV. V lost 2 bases to trimming and J lost 2 bases, with 13 bases between them. The CDR3 has 15 amino acids. DNA for the CDR3: TGTGCCAGCAGCTTATCCCAGACGGAGACCTACGAGCAGTACTTC. It translates to CASSLSQTETYEQYF.

This chain connects TRBV5-1 to TRBJ1-1, with D unresolved. The V gene's germline CDR1 is SGHRS and CDR2 YFSETQ. Trimming took 0 bases from V and 1 from J, leaving 7 bases between them. This CDR3 comprises 14 residues. CDR3 protein: CASSLERKNTEAFF. For the CDR3, the DNA is TGCGCCAGCAGCTTGGAGAGGAAGAACACTGAAGCTTTCTTT.

The chain combines TRBV19 with TRBJ2-1; 8 nucleotides align to TRBD1. Germline loops: CDR1 LNHDA, CDR2 SQIVND (reference sequence). V trimming: 6 bases; J trimming: 8 bases; junction bases outside the gene matches: 6. The CDR3 covers 13 residues. The CDR3 protein is CASRRQGIDEQFF. Here the CDR3 DNA reads TGTGCCAGTAGACGACAGGGGATCGATGAGCAGTTCTTC.

This chain connects TRBV6-5 to TRBJ1-3; a weak D match, TRBD1 (6 bases). The germline V gene has CDR1 MNHEY and CDR2 SVGAGI. V lost 6 bases to trimming and J lost 2 bases, with 14 bases between them. The CDR3 is made up of 15 amino acids. The CDR3 sequence is CASSRWAGAGNTIYF. The CDR3 region has the DNA TGTGCCAGCAGCCGATGGGCAGGGGCTGGAAACACCATATATTTT.

The chain joins TRBV3-1 (or the pseudogene TRBV3-2) to TRBJ1-2; no definite D call. Germline V gene sequence: CDR1 LGHDT, CDR2 YNNKEL (reference sequence). CDR3 length: 14 residues. V lost 2 bases and J 3 bases, leaving 10 bases between the germline ends. CDR3 sequence: CASSQSPVDYGYTF. In DNA form, the CDR3 reads TGTGCCAGCAGCCAAAGTCCGGTAGACTATGGCTACACCTTC.

The rearrangement uses TRBV4-3 and TRBJ2-5; weak D call: TRBD1 (7 bases). Trimming pared 3 bases from V and 4 bases from J, leaving 18 bases between. The CDR3 has 16 amino acids. Germline V gene data show CDR1 as LGHNA and CDR2 as YSLEER. CDR3 sequence (DNA): TGCGCCAGCAGCCACGGAATAACCCAGGGGGGAGAGACCCAGTACTTC. It translates to CASSHGITQGGETQYF.

The genes are TRBV7-2 and TRBJ2-3; 13 positions agree with TRBD2. V shed 0 bases and J 4 bases; nucleotides not matched to a gene: 4. The CDR3 is 17 amino acids. Germline-derived CDR1 and CDR2 are SGHTA and FQGNSA. This CDR3 is CASSLAGTSGNADTQYF. For the CDR3, the DNA is TGTGCCAGCAGCTTAGCGGGGACTAGCGGGAATGCAGATACGCAGTATTTT.

V usage is TRBV15 and J usage is TRBJ2-5; the D gene is possibly TRBD2 (6 bases). V gave up 1 base and J gave up 4 bases, with 13 bases separating them. There are 15 residues in the CDR3. Germline V gene sequence: CDR1 LNHNV, CDR2 YYDKDF (reference sequence). CDR3 in amino acids: CATSRAAGRTETQYF. The CDR3 bases are TGTGCCACCAGCAGAGCGGCGGGGAGGACAGAGACCCAGTACTTC.

The CDR3 is CASGLGGNTEAFF. DNA of the CDR3: TGTGCCAGCGGACTCGGGGGGAACACTGAAGCTTTCTTT. The gene calls are TRBV7-9 and TRBJ1-1; TRBD1 might be the D (5 bases). The CDR3 is made up of 13 amino acids. Germline loops: CDR1 SEHNR, CDR2 FQNEAQ (reference sequence). Trimming cost V 8 bases and J 1 base, with 11 bases left between them.

In DNA form, the CDR3 reads TGTGCCAGCAGGATCAGGGGGCGCGGAGCTAATGAAAAACTGTTTTTT. Translated, it gives CASRIRGRGANEKLFF. V is TRBV27 and J is TRBJ1-4, with 8 bases identical to TRBD1. The junction had 9 bases not matched to a gene; V was cut back by 6 bases and J by 3 bases. Germline V gene lookup returns CDR1 MNHEY and CDR2 SMNVEV (reference sequence). The CDR3 has 16 amino acids.

V gene TRBV4-2 combines with J gene TRBJ2-3; maybe TRBD2 (6 bases). Germline loops: CDR1 LGHNA, CDR2 YNFKEQ. The CDR3 spans 18 residues. The ends were cut back, 2 bases at V and 2 bases at J, with 20 bases in the middle. The CDR3 loop reads CASSQKATTSRATDTQYF. In DNA form, the CDR3 reads TGTGCCAGCAGCCAAAAGGCTACGACTAGTCGAGCCACAGATACGCAGTATTTT.

The V gene is TRBV6-5, the J gene TRBJ2-1, with D maybe TRBD1 (5 bases). Trimming removed 2 bases from V and 6 bases from J, with 8 bases in between. CDR3 length equals 13 residues. Germline loops: CDR1 MNHEY, CDR2 SVGAGI. CDR3 residues: CASSYGAVNEQFF. The CDR3 DNA is TGTGCCAGCAGTTACGGGGCCGTCAATGAGCAGTTCTTC.

This clone was detected a few times. The V gene is TRBV5-1, the J gene TRBJ1-4; tentatively, D is TRBD1 (5 bases). Germline values: CDR1 SGHRS, CDR2 YFSETQ. The CDR3 covers 14 residues. The V and J ends lost 6 bases and 5 bases respectively, with 14 bases between them. CDR3 in DNA: TGCGCCAGCATGGTAGGGAGGGGCAATGAAAAACTGTTTTTT. Its translation is CASMVGRGNEKLFF.

This sequence joins TRBV6-4 and TRBJ1-1, with a weak D call TRBD1 (6 bases). Trimming stripped 0 bases from V and 4 bases from J, with 9 bases between. The germline V gene has CDR1 MRHNA and CDR2 SNTAGT. The CDR3 spans 14 residues. CDR3 loop: CASSDSNRATEAFF. The CDR3 region has the DNA TGTGCCAGCAGTGACTCAAACAGGGCCACTGAAGCTTTCTTT.

The V gene is TRBV7-9, the J gene TRBJ2-7, with D hard to call. Germline CDR1 SEHNR, CDR2 FQNEAQ (reference sequence). The V gene lost 5 bases and the J gene lost 3 bases, with 8 bases spanning the gap. The CDR3 loop spans 12 amino acids. CDR3 protein: CASSLNSYEQYF. The CDR3, as DNA: TGTGCCAGCAGCCTGAACAGCTACGAGCAGTACTTC.

V is TRBV28 and J is TRBJ1-4, with D perhaps matching TRBD1 (6 bases). This CDR3 has 22 residues. The germline V gene encodes CDR1 MDHEN and CDR2 SYDVKM. Trimming stripped 3 bases from V and 8 bases from J, with 37 bases between. The CDR3: CASSFDPRTGLDWAGVKEKLFF. Here the CDR3 DNA reads TGTGCCAGCAGTTTTGACCCGAGAACAGGGTTGGATTGGGCTGGGGTCAAAGAAAAACTGTTTTTT. Drawing the rest from reference TRBV28 and TRBJ1-4, the complete variable domain is DVKVTQSSRYLVKRTGEKVFLECVQDMDHENMFWYRQDPGLGLRLIYFSYDVKMKEKGDIPEGYSVSREKKERFSLILESASTNQTSMYLCASSFDPRTGLDWAGVKEKLFFGSGTQLSVL.

The chain couples TRBV29-1 to TRBJ2-3; 9 bases match TRBD2. The ends lost 1 base at V and 1 base at J; junction bases unmatched: 12. Germline V CDR1 and CDR2: SQVTM, ANQGSEA. The CDR3 loop spans 18 amino acids. Here the CDR3 reads CSVEGLAGGPKGTDTQYF. CDR3 DNA sequence: TGCAGCGTTGAAGGGTTGGCGGGGGGGCCTAAGGGCACAGATACGCAGTATTTT.

The count of this clone is one. The chain has TRBV28 and TRBJ2-1, with 12 positions matching TRBD2. V lost 11 bases, J lost 5 bases, and 10 bases stayed unmatched. In germline, CDR1 is MDHEN, CDR2 SYDVKM. The CDR3 runs 15 residues. CDR3 DNA sequence: TGTGCCGGGTCTAGCGGGAGGGCCGAGGACAATGAGCAGTTCTTC. It codes for CAGSSGRAEDNEQFF.

The chain has TRBV19 and TRBJ2-5, with TRBD2 as a possible D gene (7 bases). Germline V gene lookup returns CDR1 LNHDA and CDR2 SQIVND (reference sequence). Trimming took 4 bases from V and 2 from J, leaving 11 bases between them. CDR3 length: 14 amino acids. CDR3 residues: CASSSGGPQETQYF. CDR3 DNA sequence: TGTGCCAGTAGTAGCGGGGGCCCTCAAGAGACCCAGTACTTC. The entire variable domain, with the rest obtained from reference TRBV19 and TRBJ2-5, is as follows: DGGITQSPKYLFRKEGQNVTLSCEQNLNHDAMYWYRQDPGQGLRLIYYSQIVNDFQKGDIAEGYSVSREKKESFPLTVTSAQKNPTAFYLCASSSGGPQETQYFGPGTRLLVL.